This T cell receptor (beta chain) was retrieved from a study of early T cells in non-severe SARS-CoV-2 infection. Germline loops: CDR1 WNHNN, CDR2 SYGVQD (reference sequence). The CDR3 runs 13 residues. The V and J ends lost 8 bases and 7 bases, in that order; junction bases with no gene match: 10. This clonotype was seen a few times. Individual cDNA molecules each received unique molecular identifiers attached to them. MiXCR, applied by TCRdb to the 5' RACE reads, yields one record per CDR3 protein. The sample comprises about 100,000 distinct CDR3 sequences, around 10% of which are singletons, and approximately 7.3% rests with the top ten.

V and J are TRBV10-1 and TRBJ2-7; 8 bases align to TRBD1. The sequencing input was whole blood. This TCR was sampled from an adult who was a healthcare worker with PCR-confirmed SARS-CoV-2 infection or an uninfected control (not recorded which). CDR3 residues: CASWGRGPLEQYF. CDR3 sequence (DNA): TGCGCCAGCTGGGGCAGGGGGCCCTTGGAGCAGTACTTC.